Sequencing of this T cell receptor beta chain was carried out in a study of cytomegalovirus exposure and HLA in healthy donors. This clone turned up a few times. Its antigen remains unknown. Findings and limits, study-wide: A few CMV-associated chains proved CMV antigen-specific in vitro. First-cohort TCR clusters tended to co-occur in the roughly 120 validation repertoires, a later analysis found.

TCRdb's copy holds only in-frame clones and misses some; the assay was immunoSEQ multiplex PCR. The sample holds 250,000 to 400,000 clones, roughly 87% seen once. The sample comprised PBMCs. The clonotype comes from a woman in her twenties or thirties in good health and CMV-seropositive.

The CDR3 spells CSVRTQDSYEQYF. The CDR3 DNA sequence: TGCAGCGTTCGGACACAGGACTCCTACGAGCAGTACTTC. The chain has TRBV29-1 and TRBJ2-7, with a possible D match to TRBD1 (5 bases). Germline V gives CDR1 SQVTM, CDR2 ANQGSEA. This CDR3 is 13 amino acids long. With 5 bases removed from V and 0 bases from J, the gap between germline ends came to 11 bases.